This paragraph covers one T cell receptor beta chain sequence. Germline V gene sequence: CDR1 SGDLS, CDR2 YYNGEE. V was clipped by 3 bases and J by 0 bases, with 10 bases between them. The CDR3 is 15 amino acids. This sample is drawn from a study of T cell responses to AZD1222 COVID-19 vaccine. Data came from immunoSEQ multiplex PCR; TCRdb stores just in-frame clones and leaves some out. Here the sample spans about 130,000 clones, over 90% being singletons. The TCR originated in an adult in good health. The sample here was peripheral blood, taken on day 0 of AZD1222 vaccination. This sequence joins TRBV9 and TRBJ1-3; a weak D match, TRBD1 (6 bases). The CDR3 protein is CASSAGQSSGNTIYF. The CDR3 nucleotides are TGTGCCAGCAGCGCCGGACAGAGCTCTGGAAACACCATATATTTT.